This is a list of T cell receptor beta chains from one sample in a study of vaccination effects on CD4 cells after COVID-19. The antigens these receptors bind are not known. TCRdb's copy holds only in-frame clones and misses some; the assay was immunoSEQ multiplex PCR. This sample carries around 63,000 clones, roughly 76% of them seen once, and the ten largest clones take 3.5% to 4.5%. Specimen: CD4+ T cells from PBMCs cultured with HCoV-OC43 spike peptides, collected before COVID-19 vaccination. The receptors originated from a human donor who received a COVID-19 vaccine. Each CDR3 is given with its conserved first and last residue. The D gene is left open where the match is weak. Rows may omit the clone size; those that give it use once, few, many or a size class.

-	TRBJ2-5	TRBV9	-	TGTGCCAGCAGCTCTCCGAAAGGGACACCCTCAATTGGAGAGACCCAGTACTTC	CASSSPKGTPSIGETQYF
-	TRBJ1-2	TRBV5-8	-	TGTGCCAGCAGTCCGGACGGCTGGTATGGCTACACCTTC	CASSPDGWYGYTF
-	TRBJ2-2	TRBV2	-	TGTGCCAGCAGGGGGACGGGGAACACCGGGGAGCTGTTTTTT	CASRGTGNTGELFF
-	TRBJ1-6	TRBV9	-	TGTGCCAGCGACCGGGGGGGTAATTCACCCCTCCACTTT	CASDRGGNSPLHF
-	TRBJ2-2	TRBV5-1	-	TGCGCCAGCAGCCTCAGGGATAGCACCGGGGAGCTGTTTTTT	CASSLRDSTGELFF
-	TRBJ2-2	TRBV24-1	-	TGTGCCACCAGTGATCCGGGCCCAACCGGGGAGCTGTTTTTT	CATSDPGPTGELFF
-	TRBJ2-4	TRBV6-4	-	TGTGCCAGCAGGAACGGGACAGCCAAAAACATTCAGTACTTC	CASRNGTAKNIQYF
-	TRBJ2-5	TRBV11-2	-	TGTGCCAGCAGCCCAGGGGAGACCCAGTACTTC	CASSPGETQYF
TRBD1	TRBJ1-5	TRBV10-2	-	TGCGCCAGCAGGGACAGGGAGGCGCCCCAGCATTTT	CASRDREAPQHF
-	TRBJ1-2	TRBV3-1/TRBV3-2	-	TGTGCCAGCAGCCAAGCTCACCTGGGCGGCTACACCTTC	CASSQAHLGGYTF
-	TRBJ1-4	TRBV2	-	TGTGCCAGCAGGAAACAGGAGAATAATGAAAAACTGTTTTTT	CASRKQENNEKLFF
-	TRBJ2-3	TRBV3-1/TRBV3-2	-	TGTGCCAGCAGCCAAGATCGTCAGGGGAGCACAGATACGCAGTATTTT	CASSQDRQGSTDTQYF
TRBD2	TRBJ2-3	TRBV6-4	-	TGTGCCAGCAGGCAGCGGGGGGGGGCGTTCGATACGCAGTATTTT	CASRQRGGAFDTQYF
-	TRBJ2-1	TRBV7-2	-	TGTGCCAGCAGCTTCCCTCCGTGGGCCAGCTCCTACAATGAGCAGTTCTTC	CASSFPPWASSYNEQFF
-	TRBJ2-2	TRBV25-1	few	TGTGCCAGCAGTCATCTACCGAACACCGGGGAGCTGTTTTTT	CASSHLPNTGELFF
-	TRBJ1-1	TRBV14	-	TGTGCCAGCAGCCTTCTTGGGGGTGGACCGGCTTTCTTT	CASSLLGGGPAFF
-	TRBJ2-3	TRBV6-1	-	TGTGCCAGCAGTGAAGCCGGGTTGAGCACAGATACGCAGTATTTT	CASSEAGLSTDTQYF
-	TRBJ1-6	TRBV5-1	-	TGCGCCAGCAGCTTGGGAGAGTCCTATAATTCACCCCTCCACTTT	CASSLGESYNSPLHF
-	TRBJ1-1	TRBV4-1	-	TGCGCCAGCAGCCAAGGGCCACGGGGGGCGGAAACTGAAGCTTTCTTT	CASSQGPRGAETEAFF
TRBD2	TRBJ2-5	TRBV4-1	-	TGCGCCAGCACCCGGGAGGAGTTTTTTGAGACCCAGTACTTC	CASTREEFFETQYF
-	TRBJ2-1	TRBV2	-	TGTGCCAGCAGGAAAACCAGAGCGGCTACCGCTTGGGATGAGCAGTTCTTC	CASRKTRAATAWDEQFF
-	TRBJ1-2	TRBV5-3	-	TGTGCCAGAAGCCCCGGGACACCTCCTCTCTGGGGCTACACCTTC	CARSPGTPPLWGYTF
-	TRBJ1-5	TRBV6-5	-	TGTGCCAGCAGTCGGACGGCCTATAGCAATCAGCCCCAGCATTTT	CASSRTAYSNQPQHF
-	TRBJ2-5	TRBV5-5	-	TGTGCCAGCAGCCTAATCGGGGGCGTAGAGACCCAGTACTTC	CASSLIGGVETQYF
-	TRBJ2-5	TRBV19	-	TGTGCCAGTACCTCCAGGGCGGGCTCGGCGGCCCAAGAGACCCAGTACTTC	CASTSRAGSAAQETQYF
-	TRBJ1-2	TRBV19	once	TGTGCCAGTAGCGCGGTTGCCCTTTATGGCTACACCTTC	CASSAVALYGYTF
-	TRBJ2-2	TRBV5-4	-	TGTGCCAGCAGCCCCGGACAGTTAAACACCGGGGAGCTGTTTTTT	CASSPGQLNTGELFF
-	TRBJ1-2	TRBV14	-	TGTGCCAGCAGCCAAGAAAACTGGGCAGGGATCTATGGCTACACCTTC	CASSQENWAGIYGYTF
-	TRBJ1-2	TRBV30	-	TGTGCCTGGAGTCCCCAGGCATACTATGGCTACACCTTC	CAWSPQAYYGYTF
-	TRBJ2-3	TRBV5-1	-	TGCGCCAGCAGCTTGGCCTTCGGTAGCACAGATACGCAGTATTTT	CASSLAFGSTDTQYF
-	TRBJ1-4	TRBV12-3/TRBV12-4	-	TGTGCCAGCAGTTTCGCTAGTAATGAAAAACTGTTTTTT	CASSFASNEKLFF
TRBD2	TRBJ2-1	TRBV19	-	TGTGCCAGTAGTATAGATTCAGCGGGGACCTCCTACAATGAGCAGTTCTTC	CASSIDSAGTSYNEQFF
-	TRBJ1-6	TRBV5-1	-	TGCGCCAGCAGCTTGCTTTCCAGGGGTGGTTCACCCCTCCACTTT	CASSLLSRGGSPLHF
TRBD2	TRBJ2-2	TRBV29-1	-	TGCAGCGTGTCCGGGGCGGGGGGGGACACCGGGGAGCTGTTTTTT	CSVSGAGGDTGELFF
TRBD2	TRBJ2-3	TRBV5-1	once	TGCGCCAGCAGCTTGGGGCTAGCGGGGGGGCGCACAGATACGCAGTATTTT	CASSLGLAGGRTDTQYF
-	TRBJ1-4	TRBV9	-	TGTGCCAGCAGCGAGTTTGGGACGGCGGCTAATGAAAAACTGTTTTTT	CASSEFGTAANEKLFF
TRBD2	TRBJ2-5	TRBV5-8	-	TGTGCCAGCAGCTCGGGTCTAGCGGGGGGGCCCTGGGAGACCCAGTACTTC	CASSSGLAGGPWETQYF
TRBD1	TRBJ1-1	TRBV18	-	TGTGCCAGCTCACCAGCAGGGGGAGACACTGAAGCTTTCTTT	CASSPAGGDTEAFF
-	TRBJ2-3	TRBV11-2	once	TGTGCCAGCAGCCCGCCGGGACACGTCCGGGATACGCAGTATTTT	CASSPPGHVRDTQYF
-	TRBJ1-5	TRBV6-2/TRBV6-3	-	TGTGCCAGCAGTTACGTGGGGTATCAGCCCCAGCATTTT	CASSYVGYQPQHF
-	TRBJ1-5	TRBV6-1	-	TGTGCCAGCAGTAAAGGAGGGGACCTCAATAGCAATCAGCCCCAGCATTTT	CASSKGGDLNSNQPQHF
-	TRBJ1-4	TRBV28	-	TGTGCCAGCAGTTTCCCGGGGGGGTCTAATGAAAAACTGTTTTTT	CASSFPGGSNEKLFF
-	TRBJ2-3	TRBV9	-	TGTGCCAGCAGCCGAACTCCCGTAGGCACAGATACGCAGTATTTT	CASSRTPVGTDTQYF
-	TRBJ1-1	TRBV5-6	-	TGTGCCAGCAGCTTGGGGGGACGGCTGAACACTGAAGCTTTCTTT	CASSLGGRLNTEAFF
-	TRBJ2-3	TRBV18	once	TGTGCCAGCTCGCAGCGGGTCGGAGATACGCAGTATTTT	CASSQRVGDTQYF
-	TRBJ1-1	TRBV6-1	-	TGTGCCAGCAGTGAAGGGGGGGACGCTGAAGCTTTCTTT	CASSEGGDAEAFF
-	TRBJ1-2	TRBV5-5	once	TGTGCCAGCAGCTCAACTCCAAACCCCGGAGCCGGATATGGCTACACCTTC	CASSSTPNPGAGYGYTF
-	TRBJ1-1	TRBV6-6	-	TGTGCCAGCACTTTACAGGGAGAGAACACTGAAGCTTTCTTT	CASTLQGENTEAFF